The entry below gives a single T cell receptor beta chain sequence along with its context. What it binds is not known. V was clipped by 0 bases and J by 6 bases, with 16 bases between them. CDR1 is SGHRS and CDR2 is YFSETQ in the germline V gene. The CDR3 has 16 residues. This record belongs to a study of T cell responses to AZD1222 COVID-19 vaccine. General observations from the study: The CD4 TCRs associated with vaccination extended across spike and predominated at 160-218 and 743-854. An increase in Spike-specific TCR breadth and depth was observed after two AZD1222 doses. There were mostly white British donors and more females than males, and clonal diversity was possibly underestimated. AZD1222 recipients seropositive at baseline numbered only five to seven.

TCRdb's copy holds only in-frame clones and misses some; the assay was immunoSEQ multiplex PCR. This sample has about 120,000 clones, with approximately 94% found just once. The chain recombines TRBV5-1 with TRBJ2-1; weak D call: TRBD1 (8 bases). The source was peripheral blood, collected 28 days after the second AZD1222 dose. This TCR came from an adult who received the AZD1222 COVID-19 vaccine. In nucleotides, the CDR3 is TGCGCCAGCAGCTTGGATGGACAGGGACTACTCAATGAGCAGTTCTTC. As protein: CASSLDGQGLLNEQFF.